These 16 T cell receptor beta chains originate from one sample sequenced in a study of CD8+CD57+ T cells in acquired aplastic anemia (dated by TCRdb to between 2018 and 2020). Instrument used: Illumina HiSeq 2000. TCR beta VDJ combination and CDR3 sequence profiling used genomic DNA as the template. In TCRdb, the public reads were trimmed at Q25 with fastp and aligned with MiXCR, with productive beta chains retained. A single entry per CDR3 protein holds the most common genes and DNA from its merged rows. This sample lists 200,000 to 250,000 distinct CDR3 sequences; 40% to 60% were detected once. The biggest ten clones account for just under 20% of the sample. Expansion of CD8+CD57+ cells had been shown by flow cytometry in the patients chosen for sequencing. Source material: sorted CD4+, CD8+, or CD8+CD57+ T cells (not recorded which) from PBMCs. Receptors originate from a human donor with aplastic anemia.

Many counts were recorded for this clonotype. The rearrangement links TRBV5-1 to TRBJ2-5; 9 bases fit TRBD1. V shed 4 bases and J 2 bases; nucleotides not matched to a gene: 9. Per the germline V gene, CDR1 is SGHRS and CDR2 is YFSETQ. The CDR3 consists of 16 residues. In DNA, the CDR3 is TGCGCCAGCAGCCCGTCCGGGACAGGGCTACAAGAGACCCAGTACTTC. This sequence encodes CASSPSGTGLQETQYF.

This clonotype is a singleton in its sample. The chain is built from TRBV20-1 and TRBJ2-5, with 8 positions matching TRBD2. The CDR3 is 12 amino acids. Trimming cost V 4 bases and J 2 bases; bases outside gene matches: 0. Germline lookup yields CDR1 DFQATT and CDR2 SNEGSKA (reference sequence). DNA of the CDR3: TGCAGTGCTATAGCGGGACAAGAGACCCAGTACTTC. It codes for CSAIAGQETQYF.

This clonotype has a handful of counts. The rearrangement uses TRBV6-5 and TRBJ1-4, with D possibly TRBD1 on 6 matching bases. Per germline, CDR1 MNHEY and CDR2 SVGAGI. The CDR3 covers 15 residues. V shed 5 bases and J shed 9 bases, with 19 bases lying between them. CDR3 coding DNA: TGTGCCAGCAGTCCGACGCAGGGGACTGCCAAAAAACTGTTTTTT. Residues: CASSPTQGTAKKLFF.

The V call is TRBV5-1, the J call TRBJ2-6; 7 nucleotides align to TRBD1. Germline V gene data show CDR1 as SGHRS and CDR2 as YFSETQ. The CDR3 runs to 20 residues. V was pared by 4 bases and J by 2 bases, with 18 bases of the junction left unmatched. CDR3 DNA: TGCGCCAGCAGCCAGTACGGGACAGCGAGTCTAAAACCTGGGGCCAACGTCCTGACTTTC. Protein sequence: CASSQYGTASLKPGANVLTF.

The gene calls are TRBV7-9 and TRBJ2-2, with unresolved D. CDR1 is SEHNR and CDR2 is FQNEAQ in the germline V gene (reference sequence). V shed 0 bases and J shed 8 bases, with 4 bases lying between them. This CDR3 region has 12 residues. The CDR3 DNA reads TGTGCCAGCAGCTTAGCGACAGGGGAGCTGTTTTTT. This codes for CASSLATGELFF.

This chain uses TRBV2 with TRBJ1-3; D unclear. V was shortened by 6 bases and J by 0 bases, with 9 bases between the two germline ends. Looked up from germline, CDR1 is SNHLY and CDR2 is FYNNEI. CDR3 size: 14 residues. CDR3 bases: TGTGCCAGCAGGGGAGACCGCTCTGGAAACACCATATATTTT. This sequence encodes CASRGDRSGNTIYF.

There are many counts of this clonotype. The chain joins TRBV12-3 or TRBV12-4 to TRBJ2-2; 9 nucleotides agree with TRBD1. V shed 3 bases and J 6 bases; nucleotides not matched to a gene: 8. This CDR3 has 16 amino acids. The DNA for the CDR3 is TGTGCCAGCAGTTTGGGGGACAGGGCACTTCCCGGGGAGCTGTTTTTT. Encoded protein: CASSLGDRALPGELFF.

In its sample, this clonotype was seen many times. The chain joins TRBV4-1 to TRBJ1-2, with TRBD1 identical over 7 bases. The germline gives CDR1 MGHRA, CDR2 YSYEKL. The trim removed 0 bases at V and 5 bases at J, leaving 6 bases unmatched. The CDR3 extends over 15 amino acids. The CDR3 sequence is CASSQEGTEAYGYTF. In nucleotides, the CDR3 is TGCGCCAGCAGCCAAGAAGGGACAGAAGCTTATGGCTACACCTTC.

This chain connects TRBV11-2 to TRBJ2-3; the D gene could be TRBD1 or TRBD2 (5 bases each). The CDR3 contains 14 residues. V lost 3 bases and J lost 6, with 13 bases in between. Germline CDR1 is SGHAT and CDR2 is FQNNGV. CDR3 sequence reads: CASSFTGTGDTQYF. The CDR3 DNA is TGTGCCAGCAGCTTCACGGGGACGGGGGATACGCAGTATTTT.

Concerning this clonotype: Since a much larger clone is just one base distant, this may be a read error. The chain recombines TRBV6-5 with TRBJ1-2; maybe TRBD1 (5 bases). The CDR3 sequence is 12 residues long. Per the germline V gene, CDR1 is MNHEY and CDR2 is SVGAGI. The CDR3: CASTLRGYSYTF. The CDR3 bases are TGTGCCAGCACCCTTAGGGGCTATAGCTACACCTTC.

This clonotype was seen a handful of times. The DNA is omitted, as the CDR3 cannot be located on it reliably, and the CDR3 follows TCRdb's listing. The rearrangement links TRBV19 to TRBJ2-2; TRBD1 is taken as the D call from the table, unchecked against the DNA. CDR1 LNHDA and CDR2 SQIVND come from the germline V gene (reference sequence). Inclusive of both ends, the CDR3 amounts to 22 amino acids. CDR3 sequence reads: CASSQQGGEEQYFGPATGELFF.

This clonotype was recorded many times. The chain links TRBV25-1 to TRBJ1-3; D unresolved. Trimming removed 7 bases from V and 2 bases from J, with 18 bases in between. This CDR3 is 16 amino acids long. Per the germline V gene, CDR1 is MGHDK and CDR2 is SYGVNS. For the CDR3, the DNA is TGTGCCAGCAAGCAAGCGGAGAACGGACCTGGAAACACCATATATTTT. This encodes CASKQAENGPGNTIYF.

V gene TRBV19 combines with J gene TRBJ2-7, with D tentatively TRBD1 (9 bases). Germline V gene data show CDR1 as LNHDA and CDR2 as SQIVND (reference sequence). The CDR3 spans 15 residues. V lost 5 bases, J lost 7 bases, and 21 bases lay in between. The CDR3, as DNA: TGTGCCAGTAGTCAACAGGGGGCCCCGGGGGGGGAGCAGTACTTC. It yields the protein CASSQQGAPGGEQYF. Based on the CDR3 plus reference TRBV19 and TRBJ2-7, the full variable domain is DGGITQSPKYLFRKEGQNVTLSCEQNLNHDAMYWYRQDPGQGLRLIYYSQIVNDFQKGDIAEGYSVSREKKESFPLTVTSAQKNPTAFYLCASSQQGAPGGEQYFGPGTRLTVT.

This clonotype showed up many times. The rearrangement links TRBV6-1 to TRBJ2-2, with unresolved D. The germline V and J ends were trimmed by 6 bases and 8 bases, with 16 bases remaining between them. Looked up from germline, CDR1 is MNHNS and CDR2 is SASEGT. This CDR3 region has 14 residues. The CDR3 DNA reads TGTGCCAGCAGGGCCCTTGGGCCGACGGGGGAGCTGTTTTTT. It translates to CASRALGPTGELFF.

V usage is TRBV2 and J usage is TRBJ1-6; 7 bases are shared with TRBD1. V shed 6 bases and J 7 bases; nucleotides not matched to a gene: 9. The CDR3 spans 15 residues. Germline V gives CDR1 SNHLY, CDR2 FYNNEI. The DNA for the CDR3 is TGTGCCAGCAGCTCCCTGACAGGGCAAAATTCACCCCTCCACTTT. It specifies CASSSLTGQNSPLHF.

This clonotype was counted at least ten times. The chain has TRBV10-3 and TRBJ1-1; the match to TRBD1 covers 10 bases. Germline lookup yields CDR1 ENHRY and CDR2 SYGVKD. Losses at the gene ends were 7 bases for V and 9 bases for J; bases not matched to a gene: 8. The CDR3 is 13 residues long. Here the CDR3 reads CAITEGQGHQAFF. CDR3 in DNA: TGTGCCATCACCGAGGGACAGGGGCACCAAGCTTTCTTT.